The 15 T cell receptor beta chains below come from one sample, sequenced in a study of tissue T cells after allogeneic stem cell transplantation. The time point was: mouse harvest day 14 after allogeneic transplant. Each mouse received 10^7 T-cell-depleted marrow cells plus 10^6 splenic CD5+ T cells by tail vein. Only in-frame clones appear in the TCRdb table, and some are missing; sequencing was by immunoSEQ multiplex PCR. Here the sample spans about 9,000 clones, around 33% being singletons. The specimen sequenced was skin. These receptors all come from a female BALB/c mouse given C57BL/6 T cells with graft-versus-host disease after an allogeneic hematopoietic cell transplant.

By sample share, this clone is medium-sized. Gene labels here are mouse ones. The CDR3 DNA, read in part, is TGTGCCAGCAGTCCGGACAAATATGAACAGTAC. It encodes CASSPDKYEQY. The whole CDR3 is CASSPDKYEQYF. This rearrangement joins TRBV15 to TRBJ2-7; weak D call: TRBD1 (5 bases). The sequence runs out 1 residue before the end of the CDR3; the remainder is reconstructed from the germline J gene. The ends were cut back, 5 bases at V and 4 bases at J, with 9 bases in the middle. This CDR3 comprises 12 residues. Per the germline V gene, CDR1 is SGHND and CDR2 is FRSKSL.

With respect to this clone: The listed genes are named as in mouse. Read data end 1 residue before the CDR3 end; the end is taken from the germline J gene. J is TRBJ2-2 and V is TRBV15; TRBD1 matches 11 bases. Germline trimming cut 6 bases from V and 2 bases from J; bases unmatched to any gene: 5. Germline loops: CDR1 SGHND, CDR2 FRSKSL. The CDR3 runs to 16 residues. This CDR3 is CASSSGQGANTGQLYF. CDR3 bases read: TGTGCCAGCAGCTCCGGACAGGGGGCGAACACCGGGCAGCTCTAC.

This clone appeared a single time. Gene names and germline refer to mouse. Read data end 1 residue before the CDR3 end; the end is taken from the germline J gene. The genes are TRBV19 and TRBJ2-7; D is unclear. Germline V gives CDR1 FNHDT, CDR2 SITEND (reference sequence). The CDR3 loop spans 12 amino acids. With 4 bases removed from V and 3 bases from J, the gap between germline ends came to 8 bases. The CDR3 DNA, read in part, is TGTGCCAGCAGTCCCGACAACTATGAACAGTAC. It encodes CASSPDNYEQY. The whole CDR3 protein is CASSPDNYEQYF.

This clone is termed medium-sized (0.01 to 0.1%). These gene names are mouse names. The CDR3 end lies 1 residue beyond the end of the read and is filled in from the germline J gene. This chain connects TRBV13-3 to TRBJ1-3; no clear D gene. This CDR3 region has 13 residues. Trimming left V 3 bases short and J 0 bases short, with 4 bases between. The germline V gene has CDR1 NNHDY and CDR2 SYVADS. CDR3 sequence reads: CASSGNSGNTLYF. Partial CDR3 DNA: TGTGCCAGCAGTGGAAATTCTGGAAATACGCTCTAT.

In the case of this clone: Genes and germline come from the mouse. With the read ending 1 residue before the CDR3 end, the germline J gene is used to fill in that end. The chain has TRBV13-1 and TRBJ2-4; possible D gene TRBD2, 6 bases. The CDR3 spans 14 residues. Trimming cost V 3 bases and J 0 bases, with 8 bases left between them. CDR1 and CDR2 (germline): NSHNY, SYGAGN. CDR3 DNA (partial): TGTGCCAGCAGTGGCGGGGGGAGTCAAAACACCTTGTAC. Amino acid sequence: CASSGGGSQNTLY. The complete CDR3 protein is CASSGGGSQNTLYF.

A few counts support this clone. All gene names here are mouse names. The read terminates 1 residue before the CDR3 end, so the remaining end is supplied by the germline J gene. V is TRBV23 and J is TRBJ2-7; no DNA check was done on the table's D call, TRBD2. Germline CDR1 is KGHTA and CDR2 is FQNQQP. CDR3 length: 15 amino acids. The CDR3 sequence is CSSSQMTGGGYEQYF. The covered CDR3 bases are TGCTCCAGCAGTCAAATGACTGGGGGGGGGTATGAACAGTAC.

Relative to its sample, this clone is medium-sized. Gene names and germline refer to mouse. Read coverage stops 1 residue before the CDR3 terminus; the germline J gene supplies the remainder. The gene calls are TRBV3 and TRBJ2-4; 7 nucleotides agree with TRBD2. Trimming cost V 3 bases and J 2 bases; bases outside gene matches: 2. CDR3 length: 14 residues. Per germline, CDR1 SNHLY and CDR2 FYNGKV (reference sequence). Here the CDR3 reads CASSLWGVQNTLYF. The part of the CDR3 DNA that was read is TGTGCCAGCAGCTTGTGGGGGGTTCAAAACACCTTGTAC.

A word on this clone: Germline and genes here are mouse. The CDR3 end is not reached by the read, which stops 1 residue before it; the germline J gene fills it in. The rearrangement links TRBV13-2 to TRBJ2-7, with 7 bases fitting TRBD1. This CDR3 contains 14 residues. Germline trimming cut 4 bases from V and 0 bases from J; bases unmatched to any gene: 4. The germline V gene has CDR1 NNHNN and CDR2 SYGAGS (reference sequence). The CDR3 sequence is CASGPRGSSYEQYF. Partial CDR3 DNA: TGTGCCAGCGGTCCCAGGGGGAGCTCCTATGAACAGTAC.

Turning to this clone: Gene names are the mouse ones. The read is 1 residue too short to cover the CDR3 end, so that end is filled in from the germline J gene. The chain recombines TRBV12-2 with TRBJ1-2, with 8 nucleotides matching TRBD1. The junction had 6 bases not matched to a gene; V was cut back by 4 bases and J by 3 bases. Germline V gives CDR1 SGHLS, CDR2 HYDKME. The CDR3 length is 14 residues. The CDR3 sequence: CASSRQGRDSDYTF. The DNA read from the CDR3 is TGTGCCAGCTCCCGACAGGGGCGGGACTCCGACTACACC.

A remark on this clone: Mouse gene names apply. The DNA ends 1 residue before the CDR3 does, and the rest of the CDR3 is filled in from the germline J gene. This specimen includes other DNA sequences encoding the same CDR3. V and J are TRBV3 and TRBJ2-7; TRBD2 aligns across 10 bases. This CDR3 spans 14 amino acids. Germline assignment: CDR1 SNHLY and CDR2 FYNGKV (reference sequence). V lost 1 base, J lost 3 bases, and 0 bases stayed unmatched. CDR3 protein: CASSLGTGGYEQYF. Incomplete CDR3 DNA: TGTGCCAGCAGCTTAGGGACTGGGGGCTATGAACAGTAC.

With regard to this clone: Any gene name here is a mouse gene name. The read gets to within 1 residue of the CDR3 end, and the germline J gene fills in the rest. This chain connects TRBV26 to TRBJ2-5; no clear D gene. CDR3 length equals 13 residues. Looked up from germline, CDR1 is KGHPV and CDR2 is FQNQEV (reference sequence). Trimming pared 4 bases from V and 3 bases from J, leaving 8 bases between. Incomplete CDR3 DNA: TGTGCCAGCAGTCGACAAAATCAAGACACCCAGTAC. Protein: CASSRQNQDTQY. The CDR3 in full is CASSRQNQDTQYF.

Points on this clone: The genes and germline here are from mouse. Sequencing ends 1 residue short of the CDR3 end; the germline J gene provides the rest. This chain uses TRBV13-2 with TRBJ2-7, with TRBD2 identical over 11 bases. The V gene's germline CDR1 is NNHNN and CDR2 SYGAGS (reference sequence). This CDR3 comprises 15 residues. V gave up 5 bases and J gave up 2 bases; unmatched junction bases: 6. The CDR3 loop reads CASGPGLGGTYEQYF. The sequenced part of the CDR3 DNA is TGTGCCAGCGGCCCTGGACTGGGGGGTACCTATGAACAGTAC.

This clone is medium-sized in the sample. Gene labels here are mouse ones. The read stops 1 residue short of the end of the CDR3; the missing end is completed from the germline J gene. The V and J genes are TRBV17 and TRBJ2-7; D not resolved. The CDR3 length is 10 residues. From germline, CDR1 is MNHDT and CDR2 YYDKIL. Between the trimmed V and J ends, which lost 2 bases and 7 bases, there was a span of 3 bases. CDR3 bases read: TGTGCTAGCAGTAGAAGAGAACAGTAC. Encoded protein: CASSRREQY. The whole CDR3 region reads CASSRREQYF.

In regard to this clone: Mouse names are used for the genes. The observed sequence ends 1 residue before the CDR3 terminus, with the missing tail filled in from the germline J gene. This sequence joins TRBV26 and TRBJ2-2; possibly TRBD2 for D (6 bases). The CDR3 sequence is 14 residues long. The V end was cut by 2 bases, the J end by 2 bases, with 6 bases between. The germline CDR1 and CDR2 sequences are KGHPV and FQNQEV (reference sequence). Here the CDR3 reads CASSLGLNTGQLYF. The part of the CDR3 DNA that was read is TGTGCCAGCAGTCTGGGACTGAACACCGGGCAGCTCTAC.

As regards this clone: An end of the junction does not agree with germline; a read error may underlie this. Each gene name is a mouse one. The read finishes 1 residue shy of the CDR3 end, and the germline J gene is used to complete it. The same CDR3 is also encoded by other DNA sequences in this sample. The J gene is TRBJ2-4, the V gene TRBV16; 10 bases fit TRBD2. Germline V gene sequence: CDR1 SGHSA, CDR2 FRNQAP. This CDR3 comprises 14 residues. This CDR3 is CASSLLGGGNTLYF. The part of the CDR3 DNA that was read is TGTGCAAGTAGCTTACTGGGGGGGGGTAACACCTTGTAC.